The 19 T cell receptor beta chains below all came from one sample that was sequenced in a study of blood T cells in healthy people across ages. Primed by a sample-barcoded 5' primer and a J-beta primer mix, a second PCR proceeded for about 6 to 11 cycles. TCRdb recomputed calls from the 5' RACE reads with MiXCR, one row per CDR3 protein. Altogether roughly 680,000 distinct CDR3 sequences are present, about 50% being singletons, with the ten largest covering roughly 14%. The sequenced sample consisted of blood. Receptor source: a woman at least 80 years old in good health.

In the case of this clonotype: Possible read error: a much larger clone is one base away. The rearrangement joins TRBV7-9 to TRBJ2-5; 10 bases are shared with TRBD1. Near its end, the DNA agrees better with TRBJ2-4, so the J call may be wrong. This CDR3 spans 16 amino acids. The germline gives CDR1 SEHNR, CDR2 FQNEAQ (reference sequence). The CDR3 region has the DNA TGTGCCAGCAGCTTAAGTGGGACAGGGGATGGGAGCATTCAGTACTTC. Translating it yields CASSLSGTGDGSIQYF.

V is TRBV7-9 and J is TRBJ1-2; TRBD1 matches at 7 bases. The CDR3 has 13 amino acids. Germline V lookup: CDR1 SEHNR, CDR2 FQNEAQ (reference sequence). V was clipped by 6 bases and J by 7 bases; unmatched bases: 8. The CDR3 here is CASSPDRDRGYTF. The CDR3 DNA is TGTGCCAGCAGTCCTGACAGGGATCGTGGCTACACCTTC.

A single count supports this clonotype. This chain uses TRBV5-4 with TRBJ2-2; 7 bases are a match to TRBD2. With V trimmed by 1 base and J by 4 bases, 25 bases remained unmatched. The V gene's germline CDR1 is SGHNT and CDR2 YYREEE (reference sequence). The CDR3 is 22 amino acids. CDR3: CASSLHLREAGDSKRVTGELFF. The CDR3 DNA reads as TGTGCCAGCAGCTTGCATCTCAGGGAGGCGGGGGACTCAAAGAGGGTCACCGGGGAGCTGTTTTTT.

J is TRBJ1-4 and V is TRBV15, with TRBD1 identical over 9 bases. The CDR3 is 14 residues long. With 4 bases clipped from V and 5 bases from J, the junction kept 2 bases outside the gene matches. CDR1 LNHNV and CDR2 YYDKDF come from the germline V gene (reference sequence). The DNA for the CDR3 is TGTGCCACCAGCAAGGGACAGGGCAATGAAAAACTGTTTTTT. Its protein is CATSKGQGNEKLFF.

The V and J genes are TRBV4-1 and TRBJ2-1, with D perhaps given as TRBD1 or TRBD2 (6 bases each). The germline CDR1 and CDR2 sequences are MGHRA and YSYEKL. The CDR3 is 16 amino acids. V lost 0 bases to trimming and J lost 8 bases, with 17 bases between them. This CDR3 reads CASSQEAGLEGDEQFF. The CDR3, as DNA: TGCGCCAGCAGCCAAGAAGCGGGCCTTGAGGGGGATGAGCAGTTCTTC.

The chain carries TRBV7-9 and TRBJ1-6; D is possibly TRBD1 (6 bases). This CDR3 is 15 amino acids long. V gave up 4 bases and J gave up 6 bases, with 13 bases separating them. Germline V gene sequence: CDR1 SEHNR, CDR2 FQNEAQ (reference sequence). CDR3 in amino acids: CASSYQTGINSPLHF. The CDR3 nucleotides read TGTGCCAGCAGCTACCAGACAGGAATTAATTCACCCCTCCACTTT.

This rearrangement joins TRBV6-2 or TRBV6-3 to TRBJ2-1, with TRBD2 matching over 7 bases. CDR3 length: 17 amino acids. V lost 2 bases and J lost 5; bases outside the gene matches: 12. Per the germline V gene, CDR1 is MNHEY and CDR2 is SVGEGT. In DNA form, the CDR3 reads TGTGCCAGCAGTTACGGCATGGGAGGGCGTAAACACAATGAGCAGTTCTTC. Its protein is CASSYGMGGRKHNEQFF.

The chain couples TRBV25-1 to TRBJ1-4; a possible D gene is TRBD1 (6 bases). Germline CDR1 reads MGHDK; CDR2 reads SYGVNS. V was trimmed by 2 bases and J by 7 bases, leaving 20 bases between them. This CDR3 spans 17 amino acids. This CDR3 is CASSERRDRDTREKLFF. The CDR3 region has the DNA TGTGCCAGCAGTGAAAGGAGGGACCGGGACACCCGTGAAAAACTGTTTTTT.

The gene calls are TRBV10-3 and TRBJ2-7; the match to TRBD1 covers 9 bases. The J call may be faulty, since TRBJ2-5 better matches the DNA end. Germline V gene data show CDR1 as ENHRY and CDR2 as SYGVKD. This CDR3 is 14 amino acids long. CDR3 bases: TGTGCCATCAGCGACGGACAGGGGCAAGAGACCCAGTACTTC. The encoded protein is CAISDGQGQETQYF.

CDR3 amino acids: CSAPRTGGHLDTQYF. In DNA form, the CDR3 reads TGCAGTGCTCCTCGGACAGGGGGACACCTAGATACGCAGTATTTT. The rearrangement uses TRBV20-1 and TRBJ2-3; 10 bases fit TRBD1. V lost 5 bases and J lost 5; bases outside the gene matches: 10. Germline V CDR1 and CDR2: DFQATT, SNEGSKA (reference sequence). The CDR3 runs 15 residues.

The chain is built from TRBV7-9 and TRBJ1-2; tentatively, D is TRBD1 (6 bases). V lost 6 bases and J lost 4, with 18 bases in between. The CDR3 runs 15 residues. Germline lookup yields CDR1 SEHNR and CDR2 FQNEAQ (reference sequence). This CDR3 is CASSQIVDSIYGYTF. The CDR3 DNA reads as TGTGCCAGCAGTCAGATAGTGGACAGTATCTATGGCTACACCTTC.

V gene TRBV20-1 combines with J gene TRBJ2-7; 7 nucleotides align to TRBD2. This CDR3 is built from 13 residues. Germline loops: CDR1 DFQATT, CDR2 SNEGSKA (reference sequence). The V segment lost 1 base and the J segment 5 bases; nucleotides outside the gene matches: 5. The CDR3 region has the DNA TGCAGTGCTAGAGCCGGGACTATCCACGAGCAGTACTTC. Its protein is CSARAGTIHEQYF.

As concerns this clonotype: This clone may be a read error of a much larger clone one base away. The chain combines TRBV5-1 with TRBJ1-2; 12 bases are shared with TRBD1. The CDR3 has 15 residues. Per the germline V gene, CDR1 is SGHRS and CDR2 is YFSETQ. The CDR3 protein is CVSSFTGQGADGYTF. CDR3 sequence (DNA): TGCGTCAGCAGCTTCACGGGACAGGGGGCTGATGGCTACACCTTC.

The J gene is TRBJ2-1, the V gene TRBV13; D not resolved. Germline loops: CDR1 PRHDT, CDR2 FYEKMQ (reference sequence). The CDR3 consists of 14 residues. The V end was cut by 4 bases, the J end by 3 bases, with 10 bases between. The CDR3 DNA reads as TGTGCCAGCAGCTCAGCAAGTCTCTACAATGAGCAGTTCTTC. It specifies CASSSASLYNEQFF.

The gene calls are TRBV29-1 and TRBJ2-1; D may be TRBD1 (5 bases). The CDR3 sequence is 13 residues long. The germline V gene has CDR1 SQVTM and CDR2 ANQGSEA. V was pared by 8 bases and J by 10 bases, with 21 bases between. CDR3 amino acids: CSTRVFTSSEQFF. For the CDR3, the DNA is TGCAGCACCAGGGTGTTTACAAGCAGCGAGCAGTTCTTC.

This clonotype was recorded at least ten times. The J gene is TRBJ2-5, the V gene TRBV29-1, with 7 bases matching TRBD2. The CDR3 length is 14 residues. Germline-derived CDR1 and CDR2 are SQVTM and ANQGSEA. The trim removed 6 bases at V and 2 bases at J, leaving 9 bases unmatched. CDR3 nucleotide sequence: TGCAGCGTGGCAATAGCGGGTCGGCAAGAGACCCAGTACTTC. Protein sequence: CSVAIAGRQETQYF.

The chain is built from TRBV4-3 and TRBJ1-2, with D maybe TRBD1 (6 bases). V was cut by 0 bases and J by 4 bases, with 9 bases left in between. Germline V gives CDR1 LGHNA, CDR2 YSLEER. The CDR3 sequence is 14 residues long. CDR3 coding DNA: TGCGCCAGCAGCCAAGATCGACAGGTCTATGGCTACACCTTC. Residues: CASSQDRQVYGYTF.

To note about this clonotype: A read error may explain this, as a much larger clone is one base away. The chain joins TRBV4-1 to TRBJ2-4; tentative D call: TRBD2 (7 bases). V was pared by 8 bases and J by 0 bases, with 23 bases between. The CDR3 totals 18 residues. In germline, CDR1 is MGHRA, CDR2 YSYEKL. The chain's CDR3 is CASGLGRGGDKAKNIQYF. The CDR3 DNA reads TGCGCCAGCGGCCTAGGCAGGGGAGGGGACAAAGCCAAAAACATTCAGTACTTC.

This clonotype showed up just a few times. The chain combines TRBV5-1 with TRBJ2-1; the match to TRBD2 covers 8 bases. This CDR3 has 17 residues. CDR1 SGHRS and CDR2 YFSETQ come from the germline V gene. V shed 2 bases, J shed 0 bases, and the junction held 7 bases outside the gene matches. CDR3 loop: CASSFDPGGASYNEQFF. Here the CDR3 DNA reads TGCGCCAGCAGCTTCGATCCGGGAGGGGCCTCCTACAATGAGCAGTTCTTC. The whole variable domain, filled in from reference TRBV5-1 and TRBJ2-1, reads KAGVTQTPRYLIKTRGQQVTLSCSPISGHRSVSWYQQTPGQGLQFLFEYFSETQRNKGNFPGRFSGRQFSNSRSEMNVSTLELGDSALYLCASSFDPGGASYNEQFFGPGTRLTVL.